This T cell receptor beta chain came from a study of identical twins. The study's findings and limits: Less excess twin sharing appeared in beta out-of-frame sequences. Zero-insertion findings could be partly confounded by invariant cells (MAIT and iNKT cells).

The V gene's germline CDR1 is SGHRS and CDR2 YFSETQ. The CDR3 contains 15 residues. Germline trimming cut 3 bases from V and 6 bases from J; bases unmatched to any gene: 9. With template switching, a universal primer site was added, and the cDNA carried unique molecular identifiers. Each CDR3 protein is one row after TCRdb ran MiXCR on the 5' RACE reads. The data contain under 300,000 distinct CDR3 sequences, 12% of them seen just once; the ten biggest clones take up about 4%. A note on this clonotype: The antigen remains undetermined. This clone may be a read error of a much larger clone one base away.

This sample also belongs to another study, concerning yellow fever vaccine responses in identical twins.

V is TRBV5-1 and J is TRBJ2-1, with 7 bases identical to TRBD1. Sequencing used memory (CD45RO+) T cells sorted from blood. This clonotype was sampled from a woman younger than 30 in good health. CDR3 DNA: TGCGCCAGCAGCTCCGGGACAGAGGCCATCAATGAGCAGTTCTTC. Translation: CASSSGTEAINEQFF.